The clone carrying this TCR beta chain was picked up a small number of times. Its matching antigen is unknown. TCRdb ran MiXCR on the reads and lists one entry per CDR3 protein. The table shows fewer than 250,000 distinct CDR3 sequences, with 22% occurring only once. The data derive from a study of T cell repertoires in cytomegalovirus infection. Study details: Both CMV infection and a matching HLA type were indicated by public TCR beta signatures.

Study-level points and caveats: The study identified carriers of CMV plus the relevant HLA from cumulative public TCR beta family frequency. There were HLA-C-restricted CMV-specific TCR beta clonotypes dominating the ex vivo response.

This CDR3 contains 15 residues. The germline gives CDR1 GTSNPN, CDR2 SVGIG (reference sequence). V lost 1 base to trimming and J lost 3 bases; unmatched junction nucleotides: 6. This sequence joins TRBV30 and TRBJ1-2; TRBD1 matches 9 bases. The sequence was collected from a human donor in good health (CMV status not recorded). Some clones in this sample may be carry-over from other donors' samples. Specimen: CD8+ T cells from PBMCs. In nucleotides, the CDR3 is TGTGCCTGGAGTGGAGGACAGGGGTTGGACTATGGCTACACCTTC. Protein sequence: CAWSGGQGLDYGYTF.